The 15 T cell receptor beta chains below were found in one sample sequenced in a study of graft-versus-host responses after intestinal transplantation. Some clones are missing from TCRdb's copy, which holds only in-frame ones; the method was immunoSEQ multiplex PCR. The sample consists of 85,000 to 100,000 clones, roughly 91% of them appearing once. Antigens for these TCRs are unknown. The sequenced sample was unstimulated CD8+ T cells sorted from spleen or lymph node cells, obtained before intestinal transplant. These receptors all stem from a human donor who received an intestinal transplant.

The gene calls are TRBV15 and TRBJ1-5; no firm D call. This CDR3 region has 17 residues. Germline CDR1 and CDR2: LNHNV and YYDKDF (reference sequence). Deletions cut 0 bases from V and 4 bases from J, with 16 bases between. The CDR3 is CATSRDPGIGRNQPQHF. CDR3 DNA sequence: TGTGCCACCAGCAGAGATCCGGGAATTGGCAGAAATCAGCCCCAGCATTTT. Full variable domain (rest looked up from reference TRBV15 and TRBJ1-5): DAMVIQNPRYQVTQFGKPVTLSCSQTLNHNVMYWYQQKSSQAPKLLFHYYDKDFNNEADTPDNFQSRRPNTSFCFLDIRSPGLGDTAMYLCATSRDPGIGRNQPQHFGDGTRLSIL.

The CDR3 loop reads CASSDPDRDNEQFF. CDR3 DNA: TGTGCCAGCAGCGACCCCGACAGGGACAATGAGCAGTTCTTC. The chain uses TRBV13 and TRBJ2-1; TRBD1 agrees at 7 bases. This CDR3 has 14 residues. CDR1 PRHDT and CDR2 FYEKMQ come from the germline V gene (reference sequence). V lost 5 bases to trimming and J lost 5 bases; unmatched junction nucleotides: 6.

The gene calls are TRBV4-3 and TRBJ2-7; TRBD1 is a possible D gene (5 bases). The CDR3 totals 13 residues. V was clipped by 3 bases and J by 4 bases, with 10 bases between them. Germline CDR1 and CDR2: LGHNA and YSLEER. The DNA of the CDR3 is TGCGCCAGCAGCCATAAGACAGATTACGAGCAGTACTTC. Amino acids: CASSHKTDYEQYF.

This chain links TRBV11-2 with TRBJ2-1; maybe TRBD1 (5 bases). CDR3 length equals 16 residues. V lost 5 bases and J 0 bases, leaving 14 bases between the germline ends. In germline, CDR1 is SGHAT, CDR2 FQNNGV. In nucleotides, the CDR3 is TGTGCCAGCAGCCCAAGGGGCCTGAGCTCCTACAATGAGCAGTTCTTC. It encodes CASSPRGLSSYNEQFF.

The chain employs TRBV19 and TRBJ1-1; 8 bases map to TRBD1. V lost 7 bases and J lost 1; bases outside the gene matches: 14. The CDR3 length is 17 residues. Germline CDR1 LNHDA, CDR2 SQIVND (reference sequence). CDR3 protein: CASTKAQGVVRNTEAFF. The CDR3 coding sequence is TGTGCCAGTACCAAGGCACAGGGGGTAGTGAGGAACACTGAAGCTTTCTTT.

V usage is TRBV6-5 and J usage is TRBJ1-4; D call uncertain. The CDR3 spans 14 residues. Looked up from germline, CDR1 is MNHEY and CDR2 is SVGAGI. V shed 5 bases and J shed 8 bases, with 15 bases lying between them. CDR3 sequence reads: CASSNALEREKLFF. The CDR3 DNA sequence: TGTGCCAGCAGTAACGCCCTGGAGAGGGAAAAACTGTTTTTT.

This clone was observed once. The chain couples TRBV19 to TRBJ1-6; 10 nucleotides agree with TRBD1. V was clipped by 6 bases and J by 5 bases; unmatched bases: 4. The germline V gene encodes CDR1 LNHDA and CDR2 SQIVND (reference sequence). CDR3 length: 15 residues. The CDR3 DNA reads TGTGCCAGTAGCCAGGGGACAGGGGATAATTCACCCCTCCACTTT. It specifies CASSQGTGDNSPLHF.

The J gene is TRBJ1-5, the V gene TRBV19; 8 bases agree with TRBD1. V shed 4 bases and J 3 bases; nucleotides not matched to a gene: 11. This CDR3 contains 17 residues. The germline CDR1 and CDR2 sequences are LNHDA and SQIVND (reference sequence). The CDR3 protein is CASSTQGQALNNQPQHF. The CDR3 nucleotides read TGTGCCAGTAGTACCCAGGGACAGGCGCTCAACAATCAGCCCCAGCATTTT.

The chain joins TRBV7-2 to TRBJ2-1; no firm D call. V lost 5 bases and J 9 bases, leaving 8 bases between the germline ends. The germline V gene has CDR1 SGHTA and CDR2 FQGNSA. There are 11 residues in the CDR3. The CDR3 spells CASSPMSEQFF. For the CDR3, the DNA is TGTGCCAGCAGCCCGATGAGTGAGCAGTTCTTC.

The CDR3 here is CASSLGQGGNTEAFF. CDR3 nucleotide sequence: TGTGCCAGCAGTTTAGGCCAGGGGGGGAACACTGAAGCTTTCTTT. The rearrangement joins TRBV27 to TRBJ1-1, with 7 bases matching TRBD1. Germline V gene sequence: CDR1 MNHEY, CDR2 SMNVEV (reference sequence). The CDR3 sequence is 15 residues long. V dropped 2 bases and J dropped 1; count of bases not matched to a gene: 4.

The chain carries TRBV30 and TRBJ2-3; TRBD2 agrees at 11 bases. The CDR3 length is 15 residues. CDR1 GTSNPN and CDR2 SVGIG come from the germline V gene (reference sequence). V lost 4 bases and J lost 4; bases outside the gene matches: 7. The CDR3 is CAWTIAGGFADTQYF. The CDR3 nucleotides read TGTGCCTGGACAATAGCGGGGGGGTTTGCAGATACGCAGTATTTT.

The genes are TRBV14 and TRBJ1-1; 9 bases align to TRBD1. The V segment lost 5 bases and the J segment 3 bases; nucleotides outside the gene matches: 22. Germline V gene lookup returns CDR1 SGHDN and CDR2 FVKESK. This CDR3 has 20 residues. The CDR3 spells CASSGPGQGRDGPGDTEAFF. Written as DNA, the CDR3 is TGTGCCAGCAGCGGTCCGGGACAGGGACGGGACGGGCCTGGGGACACTGAAGCTTTCTTT. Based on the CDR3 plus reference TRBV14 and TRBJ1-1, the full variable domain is EAGVTQFPSHSVIEKGQTVTLRCDPISGHDNLYWYRRVMGKEIKFLLHFVKESKQDESGMPNNRFLAERTGGTYSTLKVQPAELEDSGVYFCASSGPGQGRDGPGDTEAFFGQGTRLTVV.

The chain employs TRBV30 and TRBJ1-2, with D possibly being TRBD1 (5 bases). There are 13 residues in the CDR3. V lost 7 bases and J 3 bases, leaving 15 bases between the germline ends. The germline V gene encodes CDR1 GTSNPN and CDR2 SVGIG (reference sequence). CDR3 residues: CASYDSLYYGYTF. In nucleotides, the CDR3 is TGTGCCTCTTATGACAGCCTTTACTATGGCTACACCTTC. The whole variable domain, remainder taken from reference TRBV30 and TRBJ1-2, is SQTIHQWPATLVQPVGSPLSLECTVEGTSNPNLYWYRQAAGRGLQLLFYSVGIGQISSEVPQNLSASRPQDRQFILSSKKLLLSDSGFYLCASYDSLYYGYTFGSGTRLTVV.

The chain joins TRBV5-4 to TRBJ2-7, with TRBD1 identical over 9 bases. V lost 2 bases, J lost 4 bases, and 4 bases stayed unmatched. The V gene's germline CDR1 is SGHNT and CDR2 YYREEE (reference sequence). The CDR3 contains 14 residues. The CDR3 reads CASSFGTGTYEQYF. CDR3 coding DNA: TGTGCCAGCAGCTTCGGGACAGGGACTTACGAGCAGTACTTC.

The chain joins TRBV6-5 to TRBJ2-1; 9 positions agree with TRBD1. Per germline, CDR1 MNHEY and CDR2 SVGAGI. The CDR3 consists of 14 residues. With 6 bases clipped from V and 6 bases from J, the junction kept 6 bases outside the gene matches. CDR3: CASSWDRVVNEQFF. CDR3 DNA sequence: TGTGCCAGCAGCTGGGACAGGGTCGTCAATGAGCAGTTCTTC.